The 24 T cell receptor beta chains reported below all come from one sample, sequenced in a study of technical replicates of blood from a handful of donors. The table came from immunoSEQ multiplex PCR; TCRdb's copy has only in-frame clones and leaves some out. The table has some 80,000 clones, about 94% seen once; the top ten hold around 0.39%. Input material: T cells isolated from PBMCs. The source of these receptors is a human donor in good health.

The chain is built from TRBV6-5 and TRBJ2-7; 8 bases map to TRBD1. The CDR3 spans 12 residues. With V trimmed by 7 bases and J by 11 bases, 10 bases remained unmatched. Germline V lookup: CDR1 MNHEY, CDR2 SVGAGI. The CDR3 coding sequence is TGTGCCAGCACTAGTTATACAGGGGGAAAGTACTTC. It yields the protein CASTSYTGGKYF.

This chain uses TRBV5-1 with TRBJ2-2; the D gene is possibly TRBD1 (6 bases). V dropped 1 base and J dropped 4 bases, with 14 bases sitting between them. Germline V gene sequence: CDR1 SGHRS, CDR2 YFSETQ. The CDR3 is 16 amino acids. As DNA, the CDR3 is TGCGCCAGCAGCTTGTCGGTGGGGACAACCACCGGGGAGCTGTTTTTT. Its protein product is CASSLSVGTTTGELFF.

Here the CDR3 reads CASSQAEDQETQYF. CDR3 DNA: TGCGCCAGCAGCCAAGCCGAGGACCAAGAGACCCAGTACTTC. The rearrangement links TRBV4-1 to TRBJ2-5; D remains ambiguous. Germline V CDR1 and CDR2: MGHRA, YSYEKL. The CDR3 is 14 amino acids. V was pared by 1 base and J by 0 bases, with 6 bases between.

The chain couples TRBV9 to TRBJ2-1, with D possibly TRBD2 on 5 matching bases. The CDR3 sequence is 13 residues long. With 3 bases removed from V and 2 bases from J, the gap between germline ends came to 6 bases. Germline V lookup: CDR1 SGDLS, CDR2 YYNGEE. The CDR3 DNA follows: TGTGCCAGCAGCGGACTAACCTACAATGAGCAGTTCTTC. Translating it yields CASSGLTYNEQFF.

V gene TRBV4-2 combines with J gene TRBJ2-2, with D unclear. CDR1 and CDR2 from the germline V gene are LGHNA and YNFKEQ. The CDR3 spans 15 residues. Trimming took 2 bases from V and 0 from J, leaving 7 bases between them. CDR3 sequence: CASSQRLTNTGELFF. In nucleotides, the CDR3 is TGTGCCAGCAGCCAACGGTTAACGAACACCGGGGAGCTGTTTTTT.

The chain joins TRBV10-3 to TRBJ2-3; D is unresolved. Germline V gene sequence: CDR1 ENHRY, CDR2 SYGVKD. This CDR3 spans 13 amino acids. V lost 3 bases to trimming and J lost 0 bases, with 4 bases between them. The CDR3 sequence: CAISDLSTDTQYF. The CDR3 region has the DNA TGTGCCATCAGTGATTTAAGCACAGATACGCAGTATTTT.

This rearrangement joins TRBV19 to TRBJ2-7, with D unresolved. Trimming removed 0 bases at V and 4 bases at J, with 10 bases between. The CDR3 length is 14 residues. Germline values: CDR1 LNHDA, CDR2 SQIVND (reference sequence). The CDR3 sequence is CASSIDPSHYEQYF. The CDR3 DNA sequence: TGTGCCAGTAGTATAGATCCCTCACATTACGAGCAGTACTTC.

This chain links TRBV4-1 with TRBJ2-2; D perhaps matches TRBD2 (5 bases). Germline-derived CDR1 and CDR2 are MGHRA and YSYEKL. The CDR3 is 17 amino acids. Deletions cut 2 bases from V and 2 bases from J, with 15 bases between. The CDR3 region has the DNA TGCGCCAGCAGCCAATCAGCGGTGGCCAGAAACACCGGGGAGCTGTTTTTT. Translating it yields CASSQSAVARNTGELFF.

This clone was observed once. The gene calls are TRBV7-9 and TRBJ1-1; possible D gene TRBD1, 6 bases. From germline, CDR1 is SEHNR and CDR2 FQNEAQ (reference sequence). The CDR3 has 15 amino acids. The V gene lost 0 bases and the J gene lost 1 base, with 9 bases spanning the gap. The CDR3 reads CASSLAATGNTEAFF. In DNA, the CDR3 is TGTGCCAGCAGCTTAGCTGCGACAGGGAACACTGAAGCTTTCTTT. Looking up the rest from reference TRBV7-9 and TRBJ1-1 gives the full variable domain: DTGVSQNPRHKITKRGQNVTFRCDPISEHNRLYWYRQTLGQGPEFLTYFQNEAQLEKSRLLSDRFSAERPKGSFSTLEIQRTEQGDSAMYLCASSLAATGNTEAFFGQGTRLTVV.

The CDR3 protein is CASSYNSREQFF. CDR3 DNA: TGTGCCAGCAGTTACAATAGCCGGGAGCAGTTCTTC. The chain couples TRBV6-5 to TRBJ2-1; D is unclear. Germline CDR1 MNHEY, CDR2 SVGAGI. The CDR3 length is 12 residues. Trimming removed 2 bases at V and 10 bases at J, with 9 bases between.

The chain recombines TRBV28 with TRBJ2-7; 12 nucleotides agree with TRBD1. CDR3 length: 18 residues. Germline V CDR1 and CDR2: MDHEN, SYDVKM. This chain's CDR3 is CKGDRGLVRSGSSYEQYF. CDR3 DNA sequence: TGTAAGGGGGACAGGGGGCTAGTAAGAAGCGGGAGCTCCTACGAGCAGTACTTC.

The V gene is TRBV2, the J gene TRBJ1-3; 8 bases fit TRBD1. CDR1 and CDR2 (germline): SNHLY, FYNNEI. Unmatched junction bases numbered 8, after V lost 6 bases and J lost 4 bases. This CDR3 has 15 residues. CDR3 sequence: CASREDRVLGNTIYF. CDR3 nucleotides: TGTGCCAGCAGAGAGGACAGGGTTTTAGGAAACACCATATATTTT.

The CDR3 DNA reads as TGTGCCATCACCAGGGGCGGTAGGGAAAAACTGTTTTTT. This codes for CAITRGGREKLFF. The chain recombines TRBV10-3 with TRBJ1-4, with a tentative D call TRBD1 (6 bases). Germline lookup yields CDR1 ENHRY and CDR2 SYGVKD. The CDR3 length is 13 residues. The V end was cut by 7 bases, the J end by 8 bases, with 14 bases between.

The V gene is TRBV4-3, the J gene TRBJ1-4; perhaps TRBD1 as D (6 bases). The V gene's germline CDR1 is LGHNA and CDR2 YSLEER. Trimming pared 4 bases from V and 5 bases from J, leaving 23 bases between. This CDR3 region has 18 residues. Written as DNA, the CDR3 is TGCGCCAGCAGCCCAACCGTCCAAAAAGCCGGGACAAATGAAAAACTGTTTTTT. Its protein product is CASSPTVQKAGTNEKLFF.

This rearrangement joins TRBV11-3 to TRBJ1-1; D remains unclear. Germline values: CDR1 SGHNT, CDR2 YENEEA. Trimming removed 3 bases at V and 5 bases at J, with 13 bases between. The CDR3 length is 14 residues. CDR3 region: CASSLAGASTEAFF. For the CDR3, the DNA is TGTGCCAGCAGCTTGGCGGGAGCTTCGACTGAAGCTTTCTTT.

This chain links TRBV9 with TRBJ2-5; 8 positions match TRBD2. V lost 2 bases, J lost 4 bases, and 4 bases stayed unmatched. Germline assignment: CDR1 SGDLS and CDR2 YYNGEE. The CDR3 loop spans 14 amino acids. CDR3: CASSVGLAIETQYF. CDR3 nucleotide sequence: TGTGCCAGCAGCGTTGGACTAGCCATAGAGACCCAGTACTTC.

V and J are TRBV25-1 and TRBJ2-1, with D maybe TRBD2 (5 bases). The CDR3 runs 12 residues. V was pared by 7 bases and J by 2 bases, with 6 bases between. Germline lookup yields CDR1 MGHDK and CDR2 SYGVNS. The CDR3 region has the DNA TGTGCCAGCACGGGGACCTACAATGAGCAGTTCTTC. Its protein is CASTGTYNEQFF.

This chain uses TRBV11-2 with TRBJ1-2, with 11 bases fitting TRBD1. Germline CDR1 SGHAT, CDR2 FQNNGV. The CDR3 loop spans 15 amino acids. Germline trimming cut 5 bases from V and 5 bases from J; bases unmatched to any gene: 7. CDR3 DNA: TGTGCCAGCAGCATACCGGGACAGGGGGTTTATGGCTACACCTTC. As protein: CASSIPGQGVYGYTF. Variable domain in full (rest from reference TRBV11-2 and TRBJ1-2): EAGVAQSPRYKIIEKRQSVAFWCNPISGHATLYWYQQILGQGPKLLIQFQNNGVVDDSQLPKDRFSAERLKGVDSTLKIQPAKLEDSAVYLCASSIPGQGVYGYTFGSGTRLTVV.

The chain joins TRBV10-1 to TRBJ2-1; 9 bases map to TRBD1. Looked up from germline, CDR1 is WNHNN and CDR2 is SYGVQD (reference sequence). The CDR3 has 14 residues. Losses at the gene ends were 3 bases for V and 8 bases for J; bases not matched to a gene: 5. The CDR3 bases are TGCGCCAGCAGTGAAGGGACAGGGCGAGATGAGCAGTTCTTC. It is translated as CASSEGTGRDEQFF.

This chain joins TRBV11-3 and TRBJ2-3; 8 nucleotides align to TRBD2. The V gene's germline CDR1 is SGHNT and CDR2 YENEEA. The CDR3 loop spans 16 amino acids. The V and J ends lost 5 bases and 0 bases, in that order; junction bases with no gene match: 7. CDR3 sequence: CASSTGPSGSTDTQYF. DNA for the CDR3: TGTGCCAGCAGCACCGGACCTAGCGGGAGCACAGATACGCAGTATTTT.

This clone showed up just once. This chain uses TRBV6-1 with TRBJ2-3; 10 positions match TRBD2. The germline V gene has CDR1 MNHNS and CDR2 SASEGT. V shed 2 bases, J shed 4 bases, and the junction held 3 bases outside the gene matches. The CDR3 has 15 amino acids. CDR3: CASSEKAGGPDTQYF. CDR3 in DNA: TGTGCCAGCAGTGAAAAAGCGGGAGGGCCAGATACGCAGTATTTT.

The rearrangement links TRBV6-5 to TRBJ2-5; TRBD2 matches 7 bases. Germline V CDR1 and CDR2: MNHEY, SVGAGI. CDR3 length: 11 amino acids. V gave up 11 bases and J gave up 5 bases; unmatched junction bases: 5. CDR3 amino acids: CASGGAETQYF. CDR3 DNA sequence: TGTGCCTCGGGGGGAGCTGAGACCCAGTACTTC.

The V call is TRBV5-1, the J call TRBJ2-7; D ambiguous. This CDR3 comprises 12 residues. Trimming removed 4 bases at V and 5 bases at J, with 10 bases between. CDR1 and CDR2 from the germline V gene are SGHRS and YFSETQ. The CDR3 protein is CASSQTLDEQYF. The CDR3 DNA follows: TGCGCCAGCAGCCAGACCCTAGACGAGCAGTACTTC.

The V gene is TRBV5-6, the J gene TRBJ1-6, with D possibly TRBD1 on 6 matching bases. CDR3 length: 12 amino acids. Germline V CDR1 and CDR2: SGHDT, YYEEEE. V lost 0 bases, J lost 15 bases, and 10 bases lay in between. The CDR3 sequence is CASSLARGHLHF. DNA of the CDR3: TGTGCCAGCAGCTTGGCCAGGGGCCACCTCCACTTT.